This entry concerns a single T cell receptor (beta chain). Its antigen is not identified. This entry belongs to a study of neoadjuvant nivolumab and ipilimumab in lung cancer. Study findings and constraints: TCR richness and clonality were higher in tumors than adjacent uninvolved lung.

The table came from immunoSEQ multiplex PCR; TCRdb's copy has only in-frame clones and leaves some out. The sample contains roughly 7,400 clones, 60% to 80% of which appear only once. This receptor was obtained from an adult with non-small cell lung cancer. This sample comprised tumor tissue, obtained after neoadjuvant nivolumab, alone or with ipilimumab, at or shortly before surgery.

The CDR3 nucleotides read TGTGCCAGCAGTTCAGGTATACAGGATGACACAGATACGCAGTATTTT. This gives the protein CASSSGIQDDTDTQYF. The rearrangement links TRBV9 to TRBJ2-3; D may be TRBD1 (5 bases). From germline, CDR1 is SGDLS and CDR2 YYNGEE. This CDR3 is built from 16 residues. V lost 5 bases to trimming and J lost 2 bases, with 18 bases between them.